This T cell receptor beta chain originates from a study of neurological immune-mediated disorders. The germline V and J ends were trimmed by 1 base and 5 bases, with 3 bases remaining between them. The germline V gene encodes CDR1 SEHNR and CDR2 FQNEAQ (reference sequence). The CDR3 extends over 11 amino acids. TCRdb called the 5' RACE reads again in MiXCR, with one record for every CDR3 protein. The data hold tens of thousands of distinct CDR3 sequences, with about 15% observed a single time. Time point in this sample: technical triplicate 3. Sorted libraries were derived from approximately 990,000 CD4+ or CD8+ T cells. This clonotype was counted many times.

The clonotype was recovered from a female donor with HTLV-1-associated myelopathy (HAM/TSP). Sequencing was performed on CD4+ T cells from blood. V gene TRBV7-9 combines with J gene TRBJ2-7; D gene uncertain. CDR3 in DNA: TGTGCCAGCAGCTTAGGGGACGAGCAGTACTTC. The encoded protein is CASSLGDEQYF.